A single sample gave rise to the 30 T cell receptor beta chains below, sequenced in a study of long-term antiretroviral therapy in people with HIV. Survey-level resolution applied to immunoSEQ assay v3.0. The data were produced by immunoSEQ multiplex PCR, yet TCRdb's version contains in-frame clones alone and is incomplete. Here the sample spans under 45,000 clones, roughly 81% being singletons. Here the sequenced sample was unsorted PBMCs, taken just over 2.7 years before starting antiretroviral therapy. The receptors were sampled from a woman aged 25-40 years with HIV.

In this sample, this clone turned up a few times. The chain recombines TRBV11-3 with TRBJ2-2, with 8 bases fitting TRBD2. Germline V lookup: CDR1 SGHNT, CDR2 YENEEA. The CDR3 sequence is 17 residues long. V was pared by 0 bases and J by 5 bases, with 8 bases of the junction left unmatched. CDR3 DNA: TGTGCCAGCAGCTTAGATCTCGGGGGGGCTTGGACCGGGGAGCTGTTTTTT. Amino acid sequence: CASSLDLGGAWTGELFF.

This clone was observed a single time. V and J are TRBV7-9 and TRBJ2-2; D unclear. V shed 11 bases and J shed 2 bases, with 6 bases lying between them. The germline V gene encodes CDR1 SEHNR and CDR2 FQNEAQ (reference sequence). The CDR3 contains 11 residues. DNA of the CDR3: TGTGCCGCTAAAAACACCGGGGAGCTGTTTTTT. Its translation is CAAKNTGELFF.

The rearrangement uses TRBV6-1 and TRBJ1-2; D perhaps matches TRBD1 (6 bases). This CDR3 region has 13 residues. The germline CDR1 and CDR2 sequences are MNHNS and SASEGT. Trimming stripped 2 bases from V and 8 bases from J, with 12 bases between. The chain's CDR3 is CASSEWGRGGYTF. The CDR3 DNA reads TGTGCCAGCAGTGAATGGGGGCGGGGGGGCTACACCTTC.

The chain employs TRBV5-1 and TRBJ1-1, with D tentatively TRBD1 (5 bases). Germline-derived CDR1 and CDR2 are SGHRS and YFSETQ. The CDR3 loop spans 14 amino acids. Trimming took 6 bases from V and 1 from J, leaving 13 bases between them. In DNA form, the CDR3 reads TGCGCCAGCACAGGCGGGGGGACGAACACTGAAGCTTTCTTT. It specifies CASTGGGTNTEAFF.

The chain uses TRBV5-1 and TRBJ2-7; either TRBD1 or TRBD2 may supply D (5 bases each). The CDR3 totals 15 residues. V lost 0 bases to trimming and J lost 3 bases, with 13 bases between them. Germline V gene data show CDR1 as SGHRS and CDR2 as YFSETQ. The CDR3 is CASSLASGAVYEQYF. CDR3 nucleotide sequence: TGCGCCAGCAGCTTGGCCTCCGGGGCAGTCTACGAGCAGTACTTC.

V and J are TRBV9 and TRBJ2-2; 9 bases are shared with TRBD1. Germline lookup yields CDR1 SGDLS and CDR2 YYNGEE. V was pared by 3 bases and J by 7 bases, with 7 bases of the junction left unmatched. The CDR3 has 15 amino acids. CDR3 DNA sequence: TGTGCCAGCAGCGCGCACACAGGGGGCGGCGGGGAGCTGTTTTTT. It specifies CASSAHTGGGGELFF.

V gene TRBV7-2 combines with J gene TRBJ2-5; D not certain. Trimming removed 3 bases from V and 4 bases from J, with 6 bases in between. The CDR3 contains 12 residues. CDR1 is SGHTA and CDR2 is FQGNSA in the germline V gene. DNA for the CDR3: TGTGCCAGCAGCTTTATGGGAGAGACCCAGTACTTC. Its protein product is CASSFMGETQYF.

The genes are TRBV5-1 and TRBJ1-2; tentative D call: TRBD1 (6 bases). The length of the CDR3 is 15 residues. Trimming removed 2 bases at V and 8 bases at J, with 19 bases between. CDR1 SGHRS and CDR2 YFSETQ come from the germline V gene. CDR3 nucleotide sequence: TGCGCCAGCAGCTTCACCAGGGGTGCAATGGGAGGCTACACCTTC. Translated, it gives CASSFTRGAMGGYTF.

The V call is TRBV6-1, the J call TRBJ1-2, with no clear D. V was pared by 3 bases and J by 8 bases, with 13 bases between. The CDR3 runs to 13 residues. Germline values: CDR1 MNHNS, CDR2 SASEGT. CDR3: CASSDSLVGGYTF. CDR3 DNA sequence: TGTGCCAGCAGTGATAGTCTGGTCGGGGGCTACACCTTC.

This chain uses TRBV10-2 with TRBJ2-3; the D gene is possibly TRBD2 (5 bases). Trimming removed 6 bases from V and 5 bases from J, with 9 bases in between. The CDR3 contains 12 residues. Germline CDR1 WSHSY, CDR2 SAAADI. Written as DNA, the CDR3 is TGCGCCAGCAGGTACGGACTAGATACGCAGTATTTT. Encoded protein: CASRYGLDTQYF.

To note about this clone: Other DNA sequences in the same sample also yield this CDR3. The rearrangement uses TRBV27 and TRBJ1-2; 7 bases align to TRBD1. The CDR3 has 13 residues. Germline V lookup: CDR1 MNHEY, CDR2 SMNVEV (reference sequence). The V segment lost 6 bases and the J segment 4 bases; nucleotides outside the gene matches: 5. The CDR3 protein is CASSRQGFYGYTF. The CDR3 DNA follows: TGTGCCAGCAGCCGACAGGGCTTCTATGGCTACACCTTC.

This chain uses TRBV25-1 with TRBJ1-2; D uncertain. Germline V lookup: CDR1 MGHDK, CDR2 SYGVNS. This CDR3 contains 11 residues. Trimming took off 5 bases at V and 6 bases at J, with 7 bases between the two ends. This chain's CDR3 is CASSSQDGYTF. In nucleotides, the CDR3 is TGTGCCAGCAGTAGCCAGGATGGCTACACCTTC.

This chain joins TRBV6-1 and TRBJ2-2; 8 bases line up with TRBD1. The CDR3 spans 14 residues. Germline CDR1 reads MNHNS; CDR2 reads SASEGT. Trimming took 7 bases from V and 6 from J; bases not matched to a gene: 7. CDR3 residues: CASTSTGAPGELFF. CDR3 bases: TGTGCCAGCACCTCGACAGGGGCCCCCGGGGAGCTGTTTTTT.

The V and J genes are TRBV4-1 and TRBJ2-5, with 8 bases aligning to TRBD2. Germline values: CDR1 MGHRA, CDR2 YSYEKL. J was trimmed by 5 bases and V by 5 bases; bases with no gene match: 10. The CDR3 consists of 15 residues. CDR3 region: CASSVGTSKSETQYF. CDR3 sequence (DNA): TGCGCCAGCAGCGTCGGGACTAGTAAATCGGAGACCCAGTACTTC.

The rearrangement joins TRBV18 to TRBJ1-4; D call uncertain. CDR1 and CDR2 (germline): KGHSH, LQKENI. CDR3 length: 14 amino acids. Trimming took off 8 bases at V and 5 bases at J, with 15 bases between the two ends. The CDR3 protein is CASSSGGPNEKLFF. The CDR3 bases are TGTGCCAGCAGTAGTGGCGGCCCAAATGAAAAACTGTTTTTT.

This sequence joins TRBV21-1 and TRBJ2-1; TRBD1, the D gene given by the table, was not confirmed from the DNA. TRBV21-1 is an annotated pseudogene. The CDR3 length is 12 residues. DNA for the CDR3: TGTGCCAGCAGCCCACAGGGACGGGAGCAGTTCTTC. Its translation is CASSPQGREQFF.

V and J are TRBV27 and TRBJ2-2; possibly TRBD1 for D (6 bases). Germline-derived CDR1 and CDR2 are MNHEY and SMNVEV (reference sequence). This CDR3 has 15 residues. Trimming shortened V by 4 bases and J by 5 bases, and 14 bases separated the two germline ends. This CDR3 is CASSSYRDQTGELFF. CDR3 DNA: TGTGCCAGCAGTTCATACAGGGATCAAACCGGGGAGCTGTTTTTT.

J is TRBJ2-1 and V is TRBV15, with TRBD1 matching 7 bases. CDR3 size: 13 residues. The germline V gene has CDR1 LNHNV and CDR2 YYDKDF (reference sequence). V was pared by 6 bases and J by 6 bases, with 5 bases of the junction left unmatched. The CDR3 region has the DNA TGTGCCACCAGGACAGGGTTTAGCAATGAGCAGTTCTTC. Its translation: CATRTGFSNEQFF.

The rearrangement joins TRBV6-5 to TRBJ2-7, with TRBD2 matching 9 bases. The germline gives CDR1 MNHEY, CDR2 SVGAGI. With V trimmed by 2 bases and J by 0 bases, 5 bases remained unmatched. CDR3 size: 16 residues. For the CDR3, the DNA is TGTGCCAGCAGTTACCCCTCTAGCGGGGCCTCCTACGAGCAGTACTTC. Translating gives CASSYPSSGASYEQYF.

V is TRBV30 and J is TRBJ1-2; a weak D match, TRBD1 (6 bases). This CDR3 comprises 13 residues. Germline CDR1 is GTSNPN and CDR2 is SVGIG (reference sequence). Trimming shortened V by 7 bases and J by 5 bases, and 17 bases separated the two germline ends. CDR3: CAYPLGGVYGYTF. CDR3 nucleotides: TGTGCCTATCCCCTCGGGGGCGTATATGGCTACACCTTC.

This CDR3 reads CASSIGGHLSTEAFF. CDR3 in DNA: TGTGCCAGTAGTATAGGCGGACACCTTTCCACTGAAGCTTTCTTT. The chain uses TRBV19 and TRBJ1-1, with D perhaps TRBD1 (5 bases). Germline CDR1 reads LNHDA; CDR2 reads SQIVND (reference sequence). The CDR3 runs 15 residues. Trimming cost V 1 base and J 4 bases, with 13 bases left between them.

The chain couples TRBV7-9 to TRBJ2-1; tentatively, D is TRBD2 (7 bases). Germline CDR1 SEHNR, CDR2 FQNEAQ (reference sequence). V lost 6 bases and J lost 8, with 14 bases in between. The CDR3 spans 13 residues. CDR3 protein: CASRWGGLDEQFF. The CDR3 region has the DNA TGTGCCAGCAGGTGGGGGGGCTTGGATGAGCAGTTCTTC. Full variable domain (outside the CDR3, taken from reference TRBV7-9 and TRBJ2-1): DTGVSQNPRHKITKRGQNVTFRCDPISEHNRLYWYRQTLGQGPEFLTYFQNEAQLEKSRLLSDRFSAERPKGSFSTLEIQRTEQGDSAMYLCASRWGGLDEQFFGPGTRLTVL.

J is TRBJ2-7 and V is TRBV5-1; TRBD2 is a possible D gene (6 bases). The V gene's germline CDR1 is SGHRS and CDR2 YFSETQ. The CDR3 is made up of 15 amino acids. Trimming took off 1 base at V and 3 bases at J, with 14 bases between the two ends. CDR3 nucleotide sequence: TGCGCCAGCAGCTTGTCAGGAGGGGCAAGCTACGAGCAGTACGTC. Its protein product is CASSLSGGASYEQYV.

This chain joins TRBV6-1 and TRBJ2-7; tentative D call: TRBD1 (6 bases). The V end lost 5 bases, the J end lost 4 bases, and 18 bases lay between the germline ends. Germline-derived CDR1 and CDR2 are MNHNS and SASEGT. The CDR3 runs 15 residues. CDR3 coding DNA: TGTGCCAGCAGTTCCTGGACAGCACGTCAGTACGAGCAGTACGTC. It yields the protein CASSSWTARQYEQYV.

This clone was seen a single time. The V gene is TRBV6-5, the J gene TRBJ2-6; TRBD1 agrees at 9 bases. The CDR3 is 16 residues long. V was pared by 0 bases and J by 4 bases, with 1 base of the junction left unmatched. Germline V gene sequence: CDR1 MNHEY, CDR2 SVGAGI. The CDR3 sequence: CASSYSQGAGANVLTF. CDR3 DNA sequence: TGTGCCAGCAGTTACTCACAGGGGGCCGGGGCCAACGTCCTGACTTTC.

This chain joins TRBV5-1 and TRBJ2-5; 12 bases are shared with TRBD1. J was trimmed by 0 bases and V by 4 bases; bases with no gene match: 4. The CDR3 has 16 residues. Germline V gene sequence: CDR1 SGHRS, CDR2 YFSETQ. CDR3 in DNA: TGCGCCAGCAGCGGAGGGACAGGGGGCTACCAAGAGACCCAGTACTTC. It encodes CASSGGTGGYQETQYF.

The chain couples TRBV2 to TRBJ1-1; D is uncertain. The CDR3 has 9 amino acids. V was shortened by 4 bases and J by 10 bases, with 4 bases between the two germline ends. The V gene's germline CDR1 is SNHLY and CDR2 FYNNEI. The CDR3, as DNA: TGTGCCAGCAGTGTCGGAGCTTTCTTT. It yields the protein CASSVGAFF.

The chain uses TRBV2 and TRBJ2-7; the match to TRBD2 covers 7 bases. This CDR3 has 16 residues. CDR1 is SNHLY, CDR2 FYNNEI, per germline. V was clipped by 3 bases and J by 2 bases; unmatched bases: 10. CDR3 sequence (DNA): TGTGCCAGCAGTGACGGCGGGGGATATTACCCCTACGAGCAGTACGTC. Residues: CASSDGGGYYPYEQYV.

The rearrangement uses TRBV6-1 and TRBJ2-2, with D perhaps TRBD1 or TRBD2 (6 bases each). The CDR3 covers 15 residues. The V and J ends lost 4 bases and 6 bases respectively, with 15 bases between them. The germline gives CDR1 MNHNS, CDR2 SASEGT. For the CDR3, the DNA is TGTGCCAGCAGTGCTTCACCGAGGGGGGCCGGGGAGCTGTTTTTT. Residues: CASSASPRGAGELFF.

As DNA, the CDR3 is TGTGCCAGCAGCTTGGCCGGACAGGGGATTAACTATGGCTACACCTTC. It encodes CASSLAGQGINYGYTF. The rearrangement links TRBV7-2 to TRBJ1-2; 9 bases are shared with TRBD1. CDR3 length: 16 residues. Germline CDR1 is SGHTA and CDR2 is FQGNSA. The J segment lost 1 base and the V segment lost 3 bases, leaving 6 bases of the junction unmatched.